The 17 T cell receptor beta chains reported below all come from one sample, sequenced in a study of Graves' ophthalmopathy and Graves' hyperthyroidism. TCR beta CDR3 amplification used RNA transcripts. Investigators did first-round RT-PCR with HTBI primers, then second-round multiplex PCR. TCRdb re-analysed the multiplex PCR reads in MiXCR, keeping a single row per CDR3 protein. The sample carries about 390,000 distinct CDR3 sequences, about 18% recorded once. Input material: peripheral blood. The receptors stem from an adult woman with stable Graves' hyperthyroidism.

The chain has TRBV4-2 and TRBJ2-7, with 14 nucleotides matching TRBD2. Unmatched junction bases numbered 17, after V lost 4 bases and J lost 0 bases. This CDR3 region has 21 residues. Germline V lookup: CDR1 LGHNA, CDR2 YNFKEQ. CDR3 sequence reads: CASSPGTSGRGLRRISYEQYF. CDR3 nucleotides: TGTGCCAGCAGCCCAGGGACTAGCGGGAGAGGTTTACGGAGGATCTCCTACGAGCAGTACTTC.

In its sample, this clonotype was seen many times. The J gene is TRBJ1-1, the V gene TRBV5-1; maybe TRBD1 (5 bases). The CDR3 runs to 14 residues. V was clipped by 4 bases and J by 2 bases, with 12 bases between them. Germline-derived CDR1 and CDR2 are SGHRS and YFSETQ. The CDR3 coding sequence is TGCGCCAGCAGCCGAAGCCAGGGAAACACTGAAGCTTTCTTT. Translating gives CASSRSQGNTEAFF.

Ten or more counts support this clonotype. This chain uses TRBV12-3 or TRBV12-4 with TRBJ1-6; 7 nucleotides match TRBD1. J gave up 6 bases and V 5 bases, and 10 bases lay outside the gene matches. This CDR3 comprises 16 residues. Here the CDR3 DNA reads TGTGCCAGCAGTCAAAACAGGGGTGAGGGTAATTCACCCCTCCACTTT. Residues: CASSQNRGEGNSPLHF.

On this clonotype: Likely a read error: the CDR3 ends without its conserved phenylalanine or tryptophan. Because the CDR3's place on the DNA is in doubt, the DNA is left out and the CDR3 is given as listed by TCRdb. The chain is built from TRBV12-3 or TRBV12-4 and TRBJ1-1. The CDR3 region is 12 residues in length, termini included. The CDR3 loop reads CASSYVNTEACL.

This clonotype was found many times. This chain uses TRBV11-1 with TRBJ2-2; possible D gene TRBD1, 5 bases. CDR1 SGHAT and CDR2 FQDESV come from the germline V gene (reference sequence). This CDR3 comprises 16 residues. The V gene lost 1 base and the J gene lost 6 bases, with 15 bases spanning the gap. The CDR3 spells CASSLGFPGQAGELFF. The DNA for the CDR3 is TGTGCCAGCAGCTTAGGTTTTCCAGGGCAGGCCGGGGAGCTGTTTTTT.

This clonotype came up many times. The rearrangement links TRBV19 to TRBJ1-6; 7 bases map to TRBD1. CDR1 LNHDA and CDR2 SQIVND come from the germline V gene (reference sequence). The CDR3 totals 16 residues. V dropped 4 bases and J dropped 5; count of bases not matched to a gene: 8. DNA of the CDR3: TGTGCCAGTAGTACCAGACAGGGCCCTGATAATTCACCCCTCCACTTT. Its translation is CASSTRQGPDNSPLHF.

Many counts were recorded for this clonotype. CDR3 DNA: TGCAGTGCTAGAGATGGGACCCGAGACGAGCAGTACTTC. It codes for CSARDGTRDEQYF. The J gene is TRBJ2-7, the V gene TRBV20-1, with D perhaps TRBD1 or TRBD2 (5 bases each). The V gene lost 0 bases and the J gene lost 5 bases, with 11 bases spanning the gap. The CDR3 is 13 amino acids. CDR1 is DFQATT, CDR2 SNEGSKA, per germline (reference sequence).

In this sample, this clonotype turned up many times. V is TRBV2 and J is TRBJ1-2; the D gene is possibly TRBD1 (6 bases). Per germline, CDR1 SNHLY and CDR2 FYNNEI. The CDR3 has 13 amino acids. Trimming cost V 8 bases and J 2 bases, with 12 bases left between them. The DNA of the CDR3 is TGTGCCAGCTGGAAGGACAGCAACTATGGCTACACCTTC. Translating gives CASWKDSNYGYTF. Filled out from reference TRBV2 and TRBJ1-2, the complete variable domain reads EPEVTQTPSHQVTQMGQEVILRCVPISNHLYFYWYRQILGQKVEFLVSFYNNEISEKSEIFDDQFSVERPDGSNFTLKIRSTKLEDSAMYFCASWKDSNYGYTFGSGTRLTVV.

This clonotype was detected only a few times. The genes are TRBV5-1 and TRBJ1-1; tentative D call: TRBD1 (5 bases). The CDR3 totals 13 residues. Germline V gene lookup returns CDR1 SGHRS and CDR2 YFSETQ. Trimming cost V 5 bases and J 6 bases, with 14 bases left between them. CDR3 in amino acids: CASSDGGNAEAFF. DNA of the CDR3: TGCGCCAGCAGTGACGGGGGTAACGCTGAAGCTTTCTTT.

The table lists this clonotype with many counts. The chain employs TRBV29-1 and TRBJ1-2; TRBD1 is a possible D gene (6 bases). Trimming took 1 base from V and 0 from J, leaving 15 bases between them. Germline CDR1 reads SQVTM; CDR2 reads ANQGSEA. The CDR3 is 16 amino acids. Written as DNA, the CDR3 is TGCAGCGTTGAAGGGACAGCTCAAAACCCTAACTATGGCTACACCTTC. Translated, it gives CSVEGTAQNPNYGYTF.

This clonotype showed up many times. V is TRBV6-5 and J is TRBJ2-7, with no clear D. CDR1 is MNHEY and CDR2 is SVGAGI in the germline V gene. The V end lost 0 bases, the J end lost 5 bases, and 11 bases lay between the germline ends. The CDR3 covers 14 residues. CDR3 in DNA: TGTGCCAGCAGTTACTCAACCTACTACCACGAGCAGTACTTC. It yields the protein CASSYSTYYHEQYF.

This clonotype showed up just a few times. The rearrangement uses TRBV10-2 and TRBJ2-2; 8 positions agree with TRBD1. The CDR3 runs to 13 residues. Germline lookup yields CDR1 WSHSY and CDR2 SAAADI. J gave up 7 bases and V 6 bases, and 4 bases lay outside the gene matches. This chain's CDR3 is CASRDRVSGELFF. In DNA, the CDR3 is TGCGCCAGCAGGGACAGGGTGAGCGGGGAGCTGTTTTTT.

This clonotype was detected only a few times. Written as DNA, the CDR3 is TGTGCCAGCTGCCGTCGGGGAACCTTCCCCTACGAGCAGTACTTC. The encoded protein is CASCRRGTFPYEQYF. The V call is TRBV28, the J call TRBJ2-7; D might be TRBD2 (5 bases). This CDR3 is 15 amino acids long. Germline V gene data show CDR1 as MDHEN and CDR2 as SYDVKM. V dropped 8 bases and J dropped 2 bases, with 19 bases sitting between them.

This clonotype occurred a few times. CDR3 amino acids: CASSLGASQGLNTEAFF. DNA of the CDR3: TGCGCCAGCAGCTTGGGGGCCTCACAGGGGCTGAACACTGAAGCTTTCTTT. The chain recombines TRBV5-1 with TRBJ1-1; 7 bases are a match to TRBD1. The V gene's germline CDR1 is SGHRS and CDR2 YFSETQ. The J segment lost 0 bases and the V segment lost 0 bases, leaving 8 bases of the junction unmatched. The CDR3 is 17 residues long.

This clonotype appeared many times. The rearrangement uses TRBV6-5 and TRBJ1-1; D perhaps matches TRBD1 (5 bases). This CDR3 has 15 amino acids. Germline V CDR1 and CDR2: MNHEY, SVGAGI. V lost 1 base and J lost 4, with 13 bases in between. CDR3: CASSYFQGQGTEAFF. Written as DNA, the CDR3 is TGTGCCAGCAGTTACTTTCAAGGTCAGGGCACTGAAGCTTTCTTT.

This clonotype was counted ten times or more. This rearrangement joins TRBV9 to TRBJ2-5, with 8 bases lining up with TRBD1. The V segment lost 0 bases and the J segment 2 bases; nucleotides outside the gene matches: 6. The CDR3 covers 16 residues. In germline, CDR1 is SGDLS, CDR2 YYNGEE. Here the CDR3 DNA reads TGTGCCAGCAGCGTAGCCGCCGGACAGGGTCAAGAGACCCAGTACTTC. This encodes CASSVAAGQGQETQYF.

This clonotype was recorded many times. The chain is built from TRBV28 and TRBJ1-3, with D possibly being TRBD1 (5 bases). The V gene's germline CDR1 is MDHEN and CDR2 SYDVKM. V lost 6 bases to trimming and J lost 2 bases, with 14 bases between them. CDR3 length equals 15 residues. The CDR3 reads CASSQPGIPGNTIYF. The CDR3 nucleotides read TGTGCCAGCAGCCAACCAGGGATTCCTGGAAACACCATATATTTT.